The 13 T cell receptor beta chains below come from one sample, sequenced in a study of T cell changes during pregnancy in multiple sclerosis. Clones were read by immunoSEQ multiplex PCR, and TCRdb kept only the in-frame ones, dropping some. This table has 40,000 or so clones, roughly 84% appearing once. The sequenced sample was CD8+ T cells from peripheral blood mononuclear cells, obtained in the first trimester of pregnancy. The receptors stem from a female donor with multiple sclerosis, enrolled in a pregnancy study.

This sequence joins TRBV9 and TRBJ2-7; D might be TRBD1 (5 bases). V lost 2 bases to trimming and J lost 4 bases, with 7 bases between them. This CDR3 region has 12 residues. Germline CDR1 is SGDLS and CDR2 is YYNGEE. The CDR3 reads CASSVPGYEQYF. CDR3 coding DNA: TGTGCCAGCAGCGTCCCAGGGTACGAGCAGTACTTC.

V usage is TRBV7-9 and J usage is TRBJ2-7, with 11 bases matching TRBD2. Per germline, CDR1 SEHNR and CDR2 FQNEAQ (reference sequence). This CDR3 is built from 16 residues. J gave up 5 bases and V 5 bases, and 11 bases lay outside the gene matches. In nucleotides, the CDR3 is TGTGCCAGCAGCCCTCGACTAGCGGGGAAAAACGACGAGCAGTACTTC. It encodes CASSPRLAGKNDEQYF. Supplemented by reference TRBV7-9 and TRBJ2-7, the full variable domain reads DTGVSQNPRHKITKRGQNVTFRCDPISEHNRLYWYRQTLGQGPEFLTYFQNEAQLEKSRLLSDRFSAERPKGSFSTLEIQRTEQGDSAMYLCASSPRLAGKNDEQYFGPGTRLTVT.

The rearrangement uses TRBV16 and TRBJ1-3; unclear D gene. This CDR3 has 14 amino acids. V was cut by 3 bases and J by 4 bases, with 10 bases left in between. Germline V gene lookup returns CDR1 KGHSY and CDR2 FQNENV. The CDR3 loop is CASSQNSMGNTIYF. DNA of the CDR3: TGTGCCAGCAGCCAGAACAGTATGGGAAACACCATATATTTT.

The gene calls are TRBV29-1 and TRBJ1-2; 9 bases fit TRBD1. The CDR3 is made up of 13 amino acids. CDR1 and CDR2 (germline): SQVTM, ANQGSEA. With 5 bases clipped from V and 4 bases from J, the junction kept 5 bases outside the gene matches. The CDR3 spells CSVWTGAAYGYTF. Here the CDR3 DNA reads TGCAGCGTTTGGACAGGGGCTGCCTATGGCTACACCTTC.

The CDR3 spells CASSPFQGATEAFF. CDR3 in DNA: TGTGCCAGCAGCCCGTTCCAGGGGGCCACTGAAGCTTTCTTT. This chain uses TRBV6-5 with TRBJ1-1; TRBD1 agrees at 8 bases. The length of the CDR3 is 14 residues. CDR1 is MNHEY, CDR2 SVGAGI, per germline. V was clipped by 6 bases and J by 4 bases; unmatched bases: 7.

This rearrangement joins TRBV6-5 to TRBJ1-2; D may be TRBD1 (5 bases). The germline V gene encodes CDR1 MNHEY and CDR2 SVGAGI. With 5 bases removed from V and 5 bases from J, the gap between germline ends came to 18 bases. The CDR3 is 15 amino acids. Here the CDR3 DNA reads TGTGCCAGCAGTCTGGGGCCCTCTCCCGGATATGGCTACACCTTC. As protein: CASSLGPSPGYGYTF.

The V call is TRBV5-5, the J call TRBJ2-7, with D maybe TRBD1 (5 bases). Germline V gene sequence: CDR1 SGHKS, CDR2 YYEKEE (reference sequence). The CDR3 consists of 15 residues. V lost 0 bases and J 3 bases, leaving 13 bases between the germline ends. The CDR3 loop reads CASSLEDTTYYEQYF. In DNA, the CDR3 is TGTGCCAGCAGCTTGGAGGACACCACATACTACGAGCAGTACTTC.

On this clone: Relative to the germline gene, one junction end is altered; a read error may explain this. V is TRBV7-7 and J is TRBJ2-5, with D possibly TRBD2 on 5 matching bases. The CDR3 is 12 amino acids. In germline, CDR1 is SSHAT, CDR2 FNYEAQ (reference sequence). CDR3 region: CASSLARETQYF. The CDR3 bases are TGTGCTAGCAGCTTAGCGCGAGAGACCCAGTACTTC. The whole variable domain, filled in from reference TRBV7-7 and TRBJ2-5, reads GAGVSQSPRYKVTKRGQDVTLRCDPISSHATLYWYQQALGQGPEFLTYFNYEAQPDKSGLPSDRFSAERPEGSISTLTIQRTEQRDSAMYRCASSLARETQYFGPGTRLLVL.

DNA of the CDR3: TGTGCCAGCAGCCCCCCCGGGACATCTACCGGGGAGCTGTTTTTT. Translated, it gives CASSPPGTSTGELFF. The chain employs TRBV11-2 and TRBJ2-2, with D maybe TRBD1 (6 bases). Germline V gene lookup returns CDR1 SGHAT and CDR2 FQNNGV. V was trimmed by 5 bases and J by 5 bases, leaving 15 bases between them. The CDR3 is 15 amino acids.

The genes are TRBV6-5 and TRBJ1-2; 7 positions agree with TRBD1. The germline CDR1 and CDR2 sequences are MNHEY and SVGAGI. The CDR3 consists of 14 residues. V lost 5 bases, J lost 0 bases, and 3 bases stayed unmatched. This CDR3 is CASSGTEANYGYTF. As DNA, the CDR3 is TGTGCCAGCAGTGGGACAGAAGCTAACTATGGCTACACCTTC.

Here the CDR3 reads CASSHSPTDPRGYTF. Here the CDR3 DNA reads TGTGCCAGCAGCCACTCGCCGACAGACCCTAGGGGCTACACCTTC. This sequence joins TRBV16 and TRBJ1-2; a weak D match, TRBD1 (5 bases). The CDR3 is 15 amino acids. CDR1 is KGHSY, CDR2 FQNENV, per germline. Trimming took off 3 bases at V and 8 bases at J, with 19 bases between the two ends.

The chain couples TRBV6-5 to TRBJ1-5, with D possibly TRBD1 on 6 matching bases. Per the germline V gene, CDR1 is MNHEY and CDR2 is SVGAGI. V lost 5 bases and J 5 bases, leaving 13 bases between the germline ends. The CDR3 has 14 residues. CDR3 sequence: CASSPGQTYQPQHF. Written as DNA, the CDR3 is TGTGCCAGCAGTCCCGGACAGACATATCAGCCCCAGCATTTT.

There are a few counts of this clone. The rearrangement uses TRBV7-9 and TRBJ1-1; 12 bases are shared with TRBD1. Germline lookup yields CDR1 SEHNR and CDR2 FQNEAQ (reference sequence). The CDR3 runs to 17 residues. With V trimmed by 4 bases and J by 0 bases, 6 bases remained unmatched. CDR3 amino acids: CASSSGTGGRVNTEAFF. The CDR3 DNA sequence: TGTGCCAGCAGCTCTGGGACAGGGGGCAGGGTGAACACTGAAGCTTTCTTT.